The 21 T cell receptor beta chains given below trace back to one sample, sequenced in a study of post-analysis software for immune sequencing data. Study findings and constraints: Relative to controls, patients had 4 or 5 TRBV segments at higher frequency, with TRBV5-6, TRBV5-1 and TRBV20-1 among these.

Unique molecular identifiers tagged the TCR beta cDNA libraries. TCRdb re-called the PCR reads through MiXCR, storing one row per CDR3 protein. Among about 800,000 distinct CDR3 sequences, approximately 30% were seen once, and the ten largest hold about 0.5%. Their antigens remain unidentified. The specimen was blood. These receptor sequences come from a girl between 10 and 17 years old with multiple sclerosis.

With respect to this clonotype: Since a much larger clone is just one base distant, this may be a read error. The chain couples TRBV12-3 or TRBV12-4 to TRBJ2-3; 7 bases fit TRBD1. This CDR3 has 14 residues. Unmatched junction bases numbered 7, after V lost 6 bases and J lost 4 bases. The CDR3 DNA reads TGTGCCAGCAGGACTCGACAGGGACCAGATACGCAGTATTTT. This sequence encodes CASRTRQGPDTQYF.

This clonotype was detected only a few times. Written as DNA, the CDR3 is TGCAGTGCTAGGGGACTAGCGGGGCGTAGCTCCTACAATGAGCAGTTCTTC. It encodes CSARGLAGRSSYNEQFF. The chain combines TRBV20-1 with TRBJ2-1, with 13 bases that match TRBD2. The CDR3 totals 17 residues. Per the germline V gene, CDR1 is DFQATT and CDR2 is SNEGSKA (reference sequence). V trimming: 3 bases; J trimming: 0 bases; junction bases outside the gene matches: 5.

The chain recombines TRBV10-3 with TRBJ1-1, with D unresolved. The CDR3 loop spans 13 amino acids. Germline values: CDR1 ENHRY, CDR2 SYGVKD. Trimming left V 3 bases short and J 1 base short, with 6 bases between. CDR3 protein: CAISDIKNTEAFF. CDR3 bases: TGTGCCATCAGTGACATCAAGAACACTGAAGCTTTCTTT.

This clonotype was counted only a few times. V gene TRBV28 combines with J gene TRBJ1-1; no clear D. Germline values: CDR1 MDHEN, CDR2 SYDVKM. The CDR3 has 14 amino acids. The V end was cut by 6 bases, the J end by 1 base, with 12 bases between. CDR3 in amino acids: CASRPMDGNTEAFF. The CDR3 DNA sequence: TGTGCCAGCAGGCCAATGGATGGGAACACTGAAGCTTTCTTT. Together with reference TRBV28 and TRBJ1-1, the CDR3 gives the full variable domain: DVKVTQSSRYLVKRTGEKVFLECVQDMDHENMFWYRQDPGLGLRLIYFSYDVKMKEKGDIPEGYSVSREKKERFSLILESASTNQTSMYLCASRPMDGNTEAFFGQGTRLTVV.

V gene TRBV25-1 combines with J gene TRBJ2-7; maybe TRBD2 (6 bases). The CDR3 extends over 17 amino acids. V was pared by 2 bases and J by 1 base, with 18 bases between. Germline CDR1 reads MGHDK; CDR2 reads SYGVNS. CDR3: CASSEGASDIKSYEQYF. The CDR3 region has the DNA TGTGCCAGCAGTGAAGGGGCTAGCGACATCAAATCCTACGAGCAGTACTTC.

The genes are TRBV24-1 and TRBJ1-5; D is ambiguous. Germline CDR1 KGHDR, CDR2 SFDVKD. This CDR3 contains 13 residues. V was pared by 3 bases and J by 6 bases, with 8 bases between. The CDR3 coding sequence is TGTGCCACCAGTGATCCCCGGGTTCAGCCCCAGCATTTT. It yields the protein CATSDPRVQPQHF.

The chain recombines TRBV4-1 with TRBJ2-1; TRBD2 matches 8 bases. Germline CDR1 is MGHRA and CDR2 is YSYEKL. V was pared by 11 bases and J by 1 base, with 7 bases of the junction left unmatched. This CDR3 region has 14 residues. The chain's CDR3 is CADSGGSSYNEQFF. The CDR3 DNA reads TGCGCCGACAGCGGGGGTAGTTCCTACAATGAGCAGTTCTTC.

The chain carries TRBV6-2 or TRBV6-3 and TRBJ2-1; D call uncertain. CDR1 is MNHEY, CDR2 SVGEGT, per germline. This CDR3 spans 11 amino acids. V lost 8 bases, J lost 7 bases, and 9 bases lay in between. The CDR3 region has the DNA TGTGCCAGCGGAACTGGGAATGAGCAGTTCTTC. Translation gives CASGTGNEQFF.

This clonotype appeared a few times. The chain joins TRBV20-1 to TRBJ1-2; tentative D call: TRBD1 (5 bases). Germline CDR1 is DFQATT and CDR2 is SNEGSKA (reference sequence). The CDR3 spans 13 residues. The germline V and J ends were trimmed by 6 bases and 0 bases, with 11 bases remaining between them. The CDR3 coding sequence is TGCAGTGCAGGAAGGGGAACTAACTATGGCTACACCTTC. This encodes CSAGRGTNYGYTF.

The chain is built from TRBV21-1 and TRBJ1-5; the table's D call, TRBD1, was not checked against the DNA. TRBV21-1 is a listed pseudogene. The CDR3 is 15 residues long. The CDR3 DNA is TGTGCCAGCAGCACCACGGACAGTCTCAATCAGCCCCAGCATTTT. Protein product: CASSTTDSLNQPQHF.

The genes are TRBV12-3 or TRBV12-4 and TRBJ1-5; D unresolved. Deletions cut 6 bases from V and 0 bases from J, with 12 bases between. The CDR3 runs 15 residues. CDR3 amino acids: CASRDGRGSNQPQHF. DNA for the CDR3: TGTGCCAGCAGAGACGGACGGGGTAGCAATCAGCCCCAGCATTTT.

This clonotype has more than one count but fewer than ten. The chain is built from TRBV6-6 and TRBJ2-7, with 7 nucleotides matching TRBD2. J gave up 2 bases and V 2 bases, and 12 bases lay outside the gene matches. The germline CDR1 and CDR2 sequences are MNHNY and SVGAGI (reference sequence). CDR3 length: 17 amino acids. This chain's CDR3 is CASSYPPSGTTPYEQYF. The CDR3 DNA reads as TGTGCCAGCAGTTACCCCCCAAGCGGGACTACCCCCTACGAGCAGTACTTC.

The table lists this clonotype with a few counts. The chain has TRBV10-3 and TRBJ2-3; D uncertain. This CDR3 comprises 13 residues. The V end was cut by 4 bases, the J end by 5 bases, with 10 bases between. Germline loops: CDR1 ENHRY, CDR2 SYGVKD. CDR3 bases: TGTGCCATCAGTGGGGTTGAGAGAGATACGCAGTATTTT. This translates into CAISGVERDTQYF.

The rearrangement links TRBV20-1 to TRBJ2-3; D is tentatively TRBD1 or TRBD2 (6 bases each). The CDR3 is 15 residues long. Trimming took off 6 bases at V and 2 bases at J, with 18 bases between the two ends. Germline values: CDR1 DFQATT, CDR2 SNEGSKA (reference sequence). The CDR3 nucleotides are TGCAGTGCCGCCATAGCGGAGGGACACACAGATACGCAGTATTTT. Residues: CSAAIAEGHTDTQYF.

The chain carries TRBV28 and TRBJ2-5; 9 bases are a match to TRBD2. This CDR3 is built from 13 residues. Germline-derived CDR1 and CDR2 are MDHEN and SYDVKM. The CDR3 is CVTGGRAGETQYF. In DNA, the CDR3 is TGTGTCACGGGCGGGAGGGCCGGAGAGACCCAGTACTTC. Variable domain in full (rest from reference TRBV28 and TRBJ2-5): DVKVTQSSRYLVKRTGEKVFLECVQDMDHENMFWYRQDPGLGLRLIYFSYDVKMKEKGDIPEGYSVSREKKERFSLILESASTNQTSMYLCVTGGRAGETQYFGPGTRLLVL.

The chain couples TRBV12-3 or TRBV12-4 to TRBJ2-6, with 8 bases matching TRBD1. The J segment lost 1 base and the V segment lost 1 base, leaving 6 bases of the junction unmatched. CDR3 length equals 18 residues. The CDR3 DNA reads TGTGCCAGCAGTTTAGGGGGACAGGCGACGTCTGGGGCCAACGTCCTGACTTTC. Translated: CASSLGGQATSGANVLTF.

This clonotype has at least ten counts. The chain employs TRBV7-2 and TRBJ2-5, with 7 nucleotides matching TRBD1. CDR1 and CDR2 from the germline V gene are SGHTA and FQGNSA. This CDR3 comprises 13 residues. V lost 5 bases and J lost 12; bases outside the gene matches: 12. The CDR3 here is CASSDHRDSVEYF. DNA of the CDR3: TGTGCCAGCAGCGACCACCGGGACAGCGTGGAGTACTTC.

This chain joins TRBV29-1 and TRBJ2-3, with D perhaps assigned TRBD1 or TRBD2 (5 bases each). V dropped 7 bases and J dropped 3 bases, with 20 bases sitting between them. The CDR3 loop spans 15 amino acids. The germline CDR1 and CDR2 sequences are SQVTM and ANQGSEA. The CDR3: CSAVPRGAPTDTQYF. The CDR3 DNA reads TGCAGCGCAGTTCCCCGAGGGGCGCCGACAGATACGCAGTATTTT.

V gene TRBV10-3 combines with J gene TRBJ1-2; D gene uncertain. The V gene's germline CDR1 is ENHRY and CDR2 SYGVKD. V was trimmed by 6 bases and J by 4 bases, leaving 12 bases between them. The CDR3 covers 13 residues. This CDR3 reads CAIRPDGPYGYTF. The CDR3, as DNA: TGTGCCATCAGGCCGGACGGGCCCTATGGCTACACCTTC.

This chain links TRBV27 with TRBJ2-7; D tentatively reads TRBD1 or TRBD2 (5 bases each). The ends were cut back, 4 bases at V and 2 bases at J, with 15 bases in the middle. Germline V gene lookup returns CDR1 MNHEY and CDR2 SMNVEV (reference sequence). The CDR3 has 15 amino acids. The CDR3 DNA is TGTGCCAGCAGTTCCTCCGGGACGAATCCCTACGAGCAGTACTTC. It specifies CASSSSGTNPYEQYF.

The chain has TRBV20-1 and TRBJ2-1; 11 bases map to TRBD2. Germline CDR1 DFQATT, CDR2 SNEGSKA (reference sequence). This CDR3 contains 16 residues. V was pared by 6 bases and J by 10 bases, with 17 bases of the junction left unmatched. The CDR3 loop reads CSADGTSGYHRLEQFF. DNA for the CDR3: TGCAGTGCAGACGGGACTAGCGGTTACCATAGGTTAGAGCAGTTCTTC.